These T cell receptor beta chains were read from a single sample in a study of T cells in Graves' hyperthyroidism and ophthalmopathy. TCRdb reprocessed the multiplex PCR reads with MiXCR, giving one entry per CDR3 protein. The table lists over 450,000 distinct CDR3 sequences, roughly a sixth of them singletons, with roughly 18% in the top ten. Sequencing was done on a sample of blood. The receptor set was obtained from a woman aged 18 to 35 with Graves' ophthalmopathy. Each CDR3 is given with its conserved first and last residue. D genes are given only for firm matches. The size field is filled for only some rows; it gives once, few, many or a size class.

D | size | J | V | DNA | CDR3
- | - | TRBJ2-1 | TRBV6-1 | TGTGCCAGCAGAGACCGGGGGGCCCTCTACAATGAGCAGTTCTTC | CASRDRGALYNEQFF
- | few | TRBJ1-1 | TRBV7-2 | TGTGCCAGCAGCTTATCCATTAGGAACACTGAAGCTTTCTTT | CASSLSIRNTEAFF
TRBD2 | few | TRBJ2-1 | TRBV29-1 | TGCAGCGTTAGTAATATCGGACTAGCGGGAGCCTACAATGAGCAGTTCTTC | CSVSNIGLAGAYNEQFF
- | many | TRBJ1-4 | TRBV11-2 | TGTGCCAGCAGCTTAGAATCGGGACGGATTAATGAAAAACTGTTTTTT | CASSLESGRINEKLFF
- | few | TRBJ1-1 | TRBV7-2 | TGTGCCAGCAGGTACCGGGGGAGCACTGAAGCTTTCTTT | CASRYRGSTEAFF
- | many | TRBJ1-1 | TRBV12-3/TRBV12-4 | TGTGCCAGCAGTTCCCACCTGAACACTGAAGCTTTCTTT | CASSSHLNTEAFF
- | - | TRBJ1-4 | TRBV7-9 | TGTGCCAGCAGCTTAAAAGCAGGGATGGGCAAACTGTTTTTT | CASSLKAGMGKLFF
- | many | TRBJ2-3 | TRBV7-3 | TGTGCCAGCAGCCCCACCCCCCTCACGGGGGGCACAGATACGCAGTATTTT | CASSPTPLTGGTDTQYF
- | many | TRBJ2-1 | TRBV18 | TGTGCCAGCTCACCACCGGGGACCAGCTCCTACAATGAGCAGTTCTTC | CASSPPGTSSYNEQFF
- | - | TRBJ2-7 | TRBV19 | TGTGCCAGTAGTCGCGCCGGAGTACAGGGTCCGCGGGAGCAGTACTTC | CASSRAGVQGPREQYF
TRBD2 | - | TRBJ2-1 | TRBV20-1 | TGCAGTGCGCCGACTAGCGGGAGAACGTACAATGAGCAGTTCTTC | CSAPTSGRTYNEQFF
TRBD1 | many | TRBJ2-1 | TRBV2 | TGTGCCAGCAGTGAGGACAGGGGTTCCTACAATGAGCAGTTCTTC | CASSEDRGSYNEQFF
TRBD2 | many | TRBJ2-3 | TRBV6-6 | TGTGCCAGCAGTTACTTTCTAGCGGGGTCCACAGATACGCAGTATTTT | CASSYFLAGSTDTQYF
TRBD2 | few | TRBJ2-3 | TRBV7-3 | TGTGCCAGCAGTTCCGCCGGGACTAGCGCAGATACGCAGTATTTT | CASSSAGTSADTQYF
- | - | TRBJ1-5 | TRBV28 | TGTGCCAGCAGTCCCTTTGACACTCCCCGTGGGCCCCAGCATTTT | CASSPFDTPRGPQHF
- | many | TRBJ2-1 | TRBV11-2 | TGTGCCAGCAGCTTAGGTTCCGTTGTGTCTTACAATGAGCAGTTCTTC | CASSLGSVVSYNEQFF
- | few | TRBJ2-7 | TRBV6-1 | TGTGCCAGCAGTGCCGACCGGGGATTCTACGAGCAGTACTTC | CASSADRGFYEQYF
- | - | TRBJ1-1 | TRBV30 | TGTGCCTGGGGACAGCCCACTGAAGCTTTCTTT | CAWGQPTEAFF
TRBD2 | many | TRBJ2-1 | TRBV3-1 | TGTGCCAGCAAGACACGCGGGGGGGCGTACAATGAGCAGTTCTTC | CASKTRGGAYNEQFF
- | - | TRBJ1-3 | TRBV13 | TGTGCCAGCAGCCCACACAGCTCTGGAAACACCATATATTTT | CASSPHSSGNTIYF
- | few | TRBJ1-6 | TRBV27 | TGTGCCAGCAGTTTCCGGGGTGGTAATTCACCCCTCCACTTT | CASSFRGGNSPLHF
- | many | TRBJ1-1 | TRBV12-3/TRBV12-4 | TGTGCCAGCAGTGACTACGGTAGAGGTGGTCCGGACACTGAAGCTTTCTTT | CASSDYGRGGPDTEAFF
TRBD2 | many | TRBJ2-7 | TRBV6-1 | TGTGCCGGGTCGTCGGCGGGAGGGAACTACGAGCAGTACTTC | CAGSSAGGNYEQYF
TRBD1 | - | TRBJ1-5 | TRBV30 | TGTGCCTGGAGTATACAGGGGTTTGGACAGCCCCAGCATTTT | CAWSIQGFGQPQHF
- | many | TRBJ2-7 | TRBV11-2 | TGTGCCAGCAGCTTAGGGGTAATGAGTGGCGAGCAGTACTTC | CASSLGVMSGEQYF
- | few | TRBJ1-2 | TRBV19 | TGTGGTGGGGTCTATGGCTACACCTTC | CGGVYGYTF
- | - | TRBJ1-3 | TRBV6-1 | TGTGCCAGCAGGTGGACGGTGAGCTCTGGAAACACCATATATTTT | CASRWTVSSGNTIYF
- | many | TRBJ1-1 | TRBV3-1 | TGTGCCAGCAGCCAACAGGACCGGAACACTGAAGCTTTCTTT | CASSQQDRNTEAFF
- | many | TRBJ2-1 | TRBV2 | TGTGCCAGCAGTGATTGGGGGCGAGCCCTCTACAATGAGCAGTTCTTC | CASSDWGRALYNEQFF